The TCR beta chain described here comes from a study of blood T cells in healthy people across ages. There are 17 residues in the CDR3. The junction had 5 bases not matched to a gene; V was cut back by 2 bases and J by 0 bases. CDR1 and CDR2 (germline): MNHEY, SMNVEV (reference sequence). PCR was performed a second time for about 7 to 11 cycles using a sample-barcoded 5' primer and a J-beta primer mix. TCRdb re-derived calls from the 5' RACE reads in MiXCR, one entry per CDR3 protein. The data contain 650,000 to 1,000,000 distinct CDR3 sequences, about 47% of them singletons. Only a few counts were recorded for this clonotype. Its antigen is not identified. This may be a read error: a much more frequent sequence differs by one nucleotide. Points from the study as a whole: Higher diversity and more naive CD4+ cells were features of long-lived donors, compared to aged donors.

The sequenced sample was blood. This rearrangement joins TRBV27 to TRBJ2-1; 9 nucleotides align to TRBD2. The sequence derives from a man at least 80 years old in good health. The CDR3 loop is CASSLLASGNSYNEQFF. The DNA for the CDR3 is TGTGCCAGCAGTTTACTGGCTAGCGGGAACTCCTACAATGAGCAGTTCTTC.